The rows below give T cell receptor beta chains drawn from one sample of a study of T cell responses to AZD1222 COVID-19 vaccine. Sequencing used immunoSEQ multiplex PCR; TCRdb keeps in-frame clones, though not all of them. The repertoire holds approximately 150,000 clones, with 85% to 95% as singletons. The material sequenced was peripheral blood, taken on day 0 of AZD1222 vaccination. The receptors were sampled from an adult in good health. Both conserved end residues are part of each CDR3. D genes are given only for firm matches. For some rows the clone size is stated as once, few or many, or as a class when expanded; others skip it.

TRBV28	-	-	TRBJ2-7	TGTGCCAGCAGCGCGGACTCCCAGGCAACCTACGAGCAGTACTTC	CASSADSQATYEQYF
TRBV6-2/TRBV6-3	-	once	TRBJ2-2	TGTGCCAGCAGTTACGTACAGGGGAGGACCGGGGAGCTGTTTTTT	CASSYVQGRTGELFF
TRBV3-1/TRBV3-2	-	-	TRBJ1-6	TGTGCCAGCAGCCAAGATGGCCAGGGAGGTTCACCCCTCCACTTT	CASSQDGQGGSPLHF
TRBV4-2	-	-	TRBJ1-1	TGTGCCAGCAGCCATTCCGACGGGCATTCGAACACTGAAGCTTTCTTT	CASSHSDGHSNTEAFF
TRBV3-1/TRBV3-2	TRBD2	-	TRBJ2-7	TGTGCCAGCAGCCAGACGGGAGGGCACTACGAGCAGTACTTC	CASSQTGGHYEQYF
TRBV10-2	TRBD2	once	TRBJ2-3	TGCGCCAGCGACACTAGCGGGGGGGCAAGCACAGATACGCAGTATTTT	CASDTSGGASTDTQYF
TRBV21-1	-	-	TRBJ2-4	TGTGCCAGCAGCAGGGTCAGCCACTCGACCAAAAACATTCAGTACTTC	CASSRVSHSTKNIQYF
TRBV15	TRBD1	-	TRBJ2-6	TGTGCCACCAGCAGGCCCTGGGACAGGGTTGTCCATTTCTCTGGGGCCAACGTCCTGACTTTC	CATSRPWDRVVHFSGANVLTF
TRBV6-2/TRBV6-3	-	-	TRBJ1-1	TGTGCCAGCAGTTACGTGAGGCTCCCGGGGCAGGCTGAAGCTTTCTTT	CASSYVRLPGQAEAFF
TRBV27	-	-	TRBJ2-7	TGTGCCAGCAGTTTGGTTGGGTCCGAGCAGTACTTC	CASSLVGSEQYF
TRBV11-2	-	-	TRBJ1-4	TGTGCCAGCAGCCCCCACTCAGGGCACTCCAATGAAAAACTGTTTTTT	CASSPHSGHSNEKLFF
TRBV6-5	-	-	TRBJ1-2	TGTGCCAGCAGTACGACAGGCCAAACCTATGGCTACACCTTC	CASSTTGQTYGYTF
TRBV18	-	-	TRBJ1-1	TGTGCCAGCTCACCATCCACGGGGTCCGGCACTGAAGCTTTCTTT	CASSPSTGSGTEAFF
TRBV5-4	-	-	TRBJ1-2	TGTGCCAGCAGCTCCGACAGTATCGCTCGCTCGAGCTATGGCTACACCTTC	CASSSDSIARSSYGYTF
TRBV13	-	-	TRBJ1-4	TGTGCCAGCGGCTACTCCGGGACGGGACTGTTTTTT	CASGYSGTGLFF
TRBV7-3	-	-	TRBJ2-1	TGTGCCAGCGGTGGTCAAGCGGGTCGTTTGGATGAGCAGTTCTTC	CASGGQAGRLDEQFF
TRBV27	-	once	TRBJ1-1	TGTGCCAGCAGTTCCCGACCGGGAAACACTGAAGCTTTCTTT	CASSSRPGNTEAFF
TRBV16	TRBD2	-	TRBJ2-5	TGTGCCAGCAGCGGCGGACTAGCGGGAGGACAGGAGACCCAGTACTTC	CASSGGLAGGQETQYF
TRBV7-2	TRBD2	-	TRBJ2-3	TGTGCCAGCAGCCCAGGGACTAGCGGGGAATTCGATACGCAGTATTTT	CASSPGTSGEFDTQYF
TRBV7-2	-	-	TRBJ1-1	TGTGCCAGCAGCTTCCAGGGTAGCGGCCTGGGCACTGAAGCTTTCTTT	CASSFQGSGLGTEAFF
TRBV6-2/TRBV6-3	TRBD2	many	TRBJ2-4	TGTGCCAGCAGTTGGACTAGCGGGGGGGCAAACATTCAGTACTTC	CASSWTSGGANIQYF
TRBV5-6	-	-	TRBJ2-7	TGTGCCAGCAGCTCCAGGGGAATCTACGAGCAGTACTTC	CASSSRGIYEQYF
TRBV12-3/TRBV12-4	-	once	TRBJ2-7	TGTGCCAGCAGTTTTGGTCGGATCTACGAGCAGTACTTC	CASSFGRIYEQYF
TRBV5-6	-	-	TRBJ2-7	TGTGCCAGCAGCTCGTCGCGCGAGGGGTGGGAGCAGTACTTC	CASSSSREGWEQYF
TRBV19	TRBD1	once	TRBJ2-7	TGTGCCAGTAGTACCGGACAGGGGAACTCCTACGAGCAGTACTTC	CASSTGQGNSYEQYF
TRBV19	TRBD1	-	TRBJ1-2	TGTGCCAGTAGTATATTCAGTTATGGAAAGGGGGCTGGCTACACCTTC	CASSIFSYGKGAGYTF
TRBV7-2	TRBD1	-	TRBJ1-2	TGTGCCAGCAGCTCGTGGACAGGGAGGGGGCCTAACTATGGCTACACCTTC	CASSSWTGRGPNYGYTF
TRBV6-6	-	-	TRBJ1-4	TGTGCCAGCAGTTACTCGTTAGTGCCGGGGGAAAAACTGTTTTTT	CASSYSLVPGEKLFF
TRBV18	-	-	TRBJ1-2	TGTGCCAGCTCACCACCGGGGGCTGGTGGCTACACCTTC	CASSPPGAGGYTF
TRBV11-2	-	-	TRBJ2-7	TGTGCCAGCAGCAGACTGGGGGTGACTAGATCGGACTACGAGCAGTACTTC	CASSRLGVTRSDYEQYF
TRBV2	-	-	TRBJ1-4	TGTGCCAGCAGTGCAAACTTCAAAGGGGAAAAACTGTTTTTT	CASSANFKGEKLFF
TRBV6-4	-	-	TRBJ1-6	TGTGCCAGCAGTGCCACCCCCGGCGATAATTCACCCCTCCACTTT	CASSATPGDNSPLHF
TRBV11-2	-	-	TRBJ1-1	TGTGCCAGCAGCTTAGAGGGCACCATGAACACTGAAGCTTTCTTT	CASSLEGTMNTEAFF
TRBV18	TRBD1	once	TRBJ2-6	TGTGCCAGCTCCCCTTTCGGACAGGGAGACTCTGGGGCCAACGTCCTGACTTTC	CASSPFGQGDSGANVLTF
TRBV19	TRBD2	-	TRBJ2-1	TGTGCCAGTAGTTTACTAGCGGGAGGGCCAATCCACAATGAGCAGTTCTTC	CASSLLAGGPIHNEQFF
TRBV12-3/TRBV12-4	-	-	TRBJ1-1	TGTGCCAGCAGCTGGGGAATGAACACTGAAGCTTTCTTT	CASSWGMNTEAFF
TRBV28	-	once	TRBJ1-1	TGTGCCAGCAGTTTACGGGCCTTAAACACTGAAGCTTTCTTT	CASSLRALNTEAFF
TRBV5-1	TRBD1	-	TRBJ1-6	TGCGCCAGCAGCCCGGGACAGGGGGACTCACCCCTCCACTTT	CASSPGQGDSPLHF
TRBV28	TRBD2	-	TRBJ2-4	TGTGCCAGCAGTACCCTAGCGGGAGTGGTCAAAAACATTCAGTACTTC	CASSTLAGVVKNIQYF
TRBV6-1	-	-	TRBJ2-7	TGTGCCAGCAGTGAAGCTAGGGGACCATCCTACGAGCAGTACTTC	CASSEARGPSYEQYF
TRBV30	-	-	TRBJ1-1	TGTGCCCGGCAGGAGGGGGCTGAAGCTTTCTTT	CARQEGAEAFF
TRBV27	TRBD2	-	TRBJ2-2	TGTGCCAGCAGCCAAAAGCGGGGGGCTTTCGGGGAGCTGTTTTTT	CASSQKRGAFGELFF
TRBV5-6	-	-	TRBJ1-6	TGTGCCAGCAGCTTGGGGGGGACCAATTCACCCCTCCACTTT	CASSLGGTNSPLHF
TRBV18	TRBD1	-	TRBJ1-2	TGTGCCAGCTCGCCGGGACAGGGGCATCTCGGAGGCTACACCTTC	CASSPGQGHLGGYTF
TRBV4-1	-	few	TRBJ2-7	TGCGCCAGCAGCCAAGATCGGGCCAGGCAGTACTTC	CASSQDRARQYF
TRBV18	TRBD1	few	TRBJ1-2	TGTGCCAGCTCCCCAGGACAGGGCTACTATGGCTACACCTTC	CASSPGQGYYGYTF
TRBV7-9	-	-	TRBJ2-5	TGTGCCAGCAGCAAAATACAGGTGTACCAAGAGACCCAGTACTTC	CASSKIQVYQETQYF
TRBV20-1	TRBD2	-	TRBJ2-3	TGCAGTGCTAGTTCGCGGGGGGCACGGGATACGCAGTATTTT	CSASSRGARDTQYF
TRBV28	-	-	TRBJ1-5	TGTGCCACTGAGGGGGGGAAAGCAGAACAGCCCCAGCATTTT	CATEGGKAEQPQHF
TRBV19	-	-	TRBJ1-1	TGTGCCAGTACCAAGTGGGATCTCGGGACTGAAGCTTTCTTT	CASTKWDLGTEAFF
TRBV11-3	-	-	TRBJ2-2	TGTGCCAGCAGCTCCTTTCCATTACAGGGGGGGAAGGACACCGGGGAGCTGTTTTTT	CASSSFPLQGGKDTGELFF
TRBV6-6	-	-	TRBJ1-1	TGTGCCAGCATTAACAGGGAAAACACTGAAGCTTTCTTT	CASINRENTEAFF
TRBV5-1	-	-	TRBJ2-3	TGCGCCAGCAGCCAAGGACCAGGCACAGATACGCAGTATTTT	CASSQGPGTDTQYF